These 10 T cell receptor beta chains were sequenced from one sample in a study of blood T cell repertoires in COVID-19. TCRdb keeps only in-frame clones here, not all; method: immunoSEQ multiplex PCR. This table has 200,000 to 250,000 clones, more than 80% appearing once. Input material: PBMCs or T cells enriched from blood (not recorded which). These receptors originate from a man aged 60-69 years who had recovered from COVID-19.

This clone was detected once. The V and J genes are TRBV14 and TRBJ1-2; possible D gene TRBD1, 5 bases. CDR3 length: 14 amino acids. V was pared by 0 bases and J by 4 bases, with 9 bases between. From germline, CDR1 is SGHDN and CDR2 FVKESK. The CDR3 nucleotides read TGTGCCAGCAGCCAAGACACAGGAGCCTATGGCTACACCTTC. It encodes CASSQDTGAYGYTF.

This chain links TRBV5-1 with TRBJ1-6, with 7 nucleotides matching TRBD1. From germline, CDR1 is SGHRS and CDR2 YFSETQ. The CDR3 has 16 amino acids. V lost 0 bases, J lost 5 bases, and 5 bases stayed unmatched. CDR3 in amino acids: CASSLGQGSDNSPLHF. The CDR3 nucleotides are TGCGCCAGCAGCTTGGGACAGGGATCGGATAATTCACCCCTCCACTTT.

In its sample, this clone was seen once. This chain uses TRBV11-3 with TRBJ1-1; unclear D gene. CDR1 is SGHNT, CDR2 YENEEA, per germline. The length of the CDR3 is 13 residues. V lost 2 bases, J lost 3 bases, and 7 bases lay in between. CDR3 in DNA: TGTGCCAGCAGCTTATTCGAGTACACTGAAGCTTTCTTT. Encoded protein: CASSLFEYTEAFF. Drawing the rest from reference TRBV11-3 and TRBJ1-1, the complete variable domain is EAGVVQSPRYKIIEKKQPVAFWCNPISGHNTLYWYLQNLGQGPELLIRYENEEAVDDSQLPKDRFSAERLKGVDSTLKIQPAELGDSAVYLCASSLFEYTEAFFGQGTRLTVV.

The rearrangement joins TRBV2 to TRBJ1-6; D ambiguous. Trimming took 5 bases from V and 5 from J, leaving 10 bases between them. There are 14 residues in the CDR3. The germline CDR1 and CDR2 sequences are SNHLY and FYNNEI. DNA of the CDR3: TGTGCCAGCAGTCCGACACTGAATAATTCACCCCTCCACTTT. The encoded protein is CASSPTLNNSPLHF.

A single count supports this clone. The genes are TRBV20-1 and TRBJ1-1, with TRBD1 matching over 8 bases. The V gene's germline CDR1 is DFQATT and CDR2 SNEGSKA (reference sequence). With V trimmed by 3 bases and J by 0 bases, 6 bases remained unmatched. The CDR3 runs 15 residues. The CDR3 reads CSASSGQEMNTEAFF. CDR3 coding DNA: TGCAGTGCTAGTTCGGGACAGGAGATGAACACTGAAGCTTTCTTT.

The J gene is TRBJ2-7, the V gene TRBV7-6; D is ambiguous. CDR3 size: 15 residues. Deletions cut 1 base from V and 2 bases from J, with 12 bases between. The V gene's germline CDR1 is SGHVS and CDR2 FNYEAQ. CDR3 in DNA: TGTGCCAGCAGCTTAGGTTCGCCGACTCCCTACGAGCAGTACTTC. This encodes CASSLGSPTPYEQYF.

J is TRBJ2-5 and V is TRBV7-2; no clear D gene. Germline V gene sequence: CDR1 SGHTA, CDR2 FQGNSA. CDR3 length: 15 residues. Trimming cost V 1 base and J 2 bases, with 11 bases left between them. The CDR3 here is CASSLGAGTQETQYF. The CDR3 region has the DNA TGTGCCAGCAGCTTAGGGGCTGGCACGCAAGAGACCCAGTACTTC.

The chain joins TRBV5-1 to TRBJ1-2; unclear D gene. The V end was cut by 1 base, the J end by 2 bases, with 6 bases between. This CDR3 has 13 amino acids. Germline CDR1 reads SGHRS; CDR2 reads YFSETQ. CDR3 loop: CASSLQENYGYTF. The CDR3, as DNA: TGCGCCAGCAGCTTGCAGGAAAACTATGGCTACACCTTC.

CDR3 sequence reads: CASRPEPAGELFF. In DNA form, the CDR3 reads TGCGCCAGCAGACCTGAACCGGCCGGGGAGCTGTTTTTT. The chain couples TRBV5-1 to TRBJ2-2; no clear D gene. V was clipped by 5 bases and J by 6 bases, with 11 bases between them. The V gene's germline CDR1 is SGHRS and CDR2 YFSETQ. The CDR3 sequence is 13 residues long.

The chain employs TRBV11-2 and TRBJ2-3; no definite D call. There are 14 residues in the CDR3. The germline V gene has CDR1 SGHAT and CDR2 FQNNGV. V gave up 5 bases and J gave up 4 bases, with 13 bases separating them. This CDR3 is CASSEGVLPDTQYF. The CDR3, as DNA: TGTGCCAGCAGCGAAGGAGTTCTTCCAGATACGCAGTATTTT. The whole variable domain, filled in from reference TRBV11-2 and TRBJ2-3, reads EAGVAQSPRYKIIEKRQSVAFWCNPISGHATLYWYQQILGQGPKLLIQFQNNGVVDDSQLPKDRFSAERLKGVDSTLKIQPAKLEDSAVYLCASSEGVLPDTQYFGPGTRLTVL.